Following are 18 T cell receptor beta chains from one sample sequenced in a study of T cells in localized non-small cell lung cancer. Assay used: immunoSEQ multiplex PCR; TCRdb lists only in-frame clones, some missing. Of just under 20,000 clones in the sample, approximately 90% are singletons; the top ten hold 8.4%. The sample was peripheral blood, taken before any cancer treatment. All receptors come from a man aged 35-69 years with stage I lung adenocarcinoma.

The chain uses TRBV6-7 and TRBJ2-7; 10 nucleotides align to TRBD2. TRBV6-7 is marked as an open reading frame, function uncertain. The CDR3 length is 15 residues. The junction had 12 bases not matched to a gene; V was cut back by 8 bases and J by 5 bases. In nucleotides, the CDR3 is TGTGCCAGCGCTAAACTAGCGGGATATACGGACGAGCAGTACTTC. As protein: CASAKLAGYTDEQYF.

V usage is TRBV6-6 and J usage is TRBJ2-7, with TRBD2 matching over 9 bases. The CDR3 is made up of 13 amino acids. Per the germline V gene, CDR1 is MNHNY and CDR2 is SVGAGI (reference sequence). J lost 7 bases, V lost 8 bases, and 9 bases had no gene match. CDR3 protein: CASLGREGWEQYF. In nucleotides, the CDR3 is TGTGCCAGCCTGGGGCGGGAGGGCTGGGAGCAGTACTTC.

The chain recombines TRBV27 with TRBJ1-1; D may be TRBD1 (5 bases). The V end was cut by 6 bases, the J end by 5 bases, with 16 bases between. The CDR3 length is 14 residues. Germline V CDR1 and CDR2: MNHEY, SMNVEV (reference sequence). The CDR3 reads CASRGLWGQTEAFF. The CDR3 DNA reads TGTGCCAGCAGGGGGTTATGGGGCCAAACTGAAGCTTTCTTT.

This chain uses TRBV30 with TRBJ2-3; possibly TRBD2 for D (7 bases). Trimming took off 5 bases at V and 4 bases at J, with 19 bases between the two ends. The CDR3 contains 15 residues. Germline V gives CDR1 GTSNPN, CDR2 SVGIG (reference sequence). CDR3 sequence reads: CAWSAMGGPADTQYF. In nucleotides, the CDR3 is TGTGCCTGGTCTGCTATGGGGGGGCCTGCAGATACGCAGTATTTT.

This clone was detected only once. The chain uses TRBV7-9 and TRBJ1-1, with 10 bases fitting TRBD1. The germline V gene has CDR1 SEHNR and CDR2 FQNEAQ (reference sequence). CDR3 length: 14 amino acids. With 5 bases clipped from V and 6 bases from J, the junction kept 6 bases outside the gene matches. The CDR3: CASSPRGQGPEAFF. DNA of the CDR3: TGTGCCAGCAGCCCACGGGGACAGGGGCCTGAAGCTTTCTTT.

The gene calls are TRBV11-2 and TRBJ2-7; D is uncertain. V was clipped by 0 bases and J by 6 bases, with 12 bases between them. In germline, CDR1 is SGHAT, CDR2 FQNNGV. CDR3 length: 14 amino acids. As DNA, the CDR3 is TGTGCCAGCAGCTTAGACAGCAACCTACGCGAGCAGTACTTC. Its protein is CASSLDSNLREQYF.

The V gene is TRBV7-2, the J gene TRBJ1-1, with D maybe TRBD1 (5 bases). With 2 bases removed from V and 5 bases from J, the gap between germline ends came to 12 bases. Germline CDR1 SGHTA, CDR2 FQGNSA. CDR3 length equals 14 residues. CDR3 in amino acids: CASSLQGKGTEAFF. CDR3 bases: TGTGCCAGCAGCTTACAGGGCAAGGGGACTGAAGCTTTCTTT.

This sequence joins TRBV13 and TRBJ1-6; 7 bases match TRBD1. Trimming cost V 4 bases and J 9 bases; bases outside gene matches: 9. There are 15 residues in the CDR3. Per the germline V gene, CDR1 is PRHDT and CDR2 is FYEKMQ (reference sequence). Here the CDR3 reads CASSYRQGAFSPLHF. The CDR3 bases are TGTGCCAGCAGCTACCGACAGGGAGCATTTTCACCCCTCCACTTT.

This rearrangement joins TRBV6-5 to TRBJ2-7, with D tentatively TRBD2 (6 bases). Trimming left V 2 bases short and J 3 bases short, with 11 bases between. CDR3 length equals 14 residues. Germline CDR1 is MNHEY and CDR2 is SVGAGI. The CDR3 DNA sequence: TGTGCCAGCAGTTACGGCGGGAAGGGCTACGAGCAGTACTTC. This codes for CASSYGGKGYEQYF.

This chain links TRBV28 with TRBJ2-3; D not certain. The germline V gene encodes CDR1 MDHEN and CDR2 SYDVKM. The CDR3 runs to 14 residues. With 5 bases removed from V and 2 bases from J, the gap between germline ends came to 11 bases. The CDR3 protein is CASSPVGDTDTQYF. CDR3 coding DNA: TGTGCCAGCAGTCCCGTTGGGGACACAGATACGCAGTATTTT.

The chain carries TRBV5-6 and TRBJ2-6; maybe TRBD1 (5 bases). This CDR3 region has 15 residues. Germline V gene data show CDR1 as SGHDT and CDR2 as YYEEEE. Trimming left V 0 bases short and J 4 bases short, with 8 bases between. CDR3 loop: CASSLAGPGANVLTF. Here the CDR3 DNA reads TGTGCCAGCAGCTTGGCAGGGCCCGGGGCCAACGTCCTGACTTTC.

This clone was detected a few times. The chain links TRBV2 to TRBJ1-1, with a weak D call TRBD1 (5 bases). This CDR3 has 12 amino acids. Germline CDR1 SNHLY, CDR2 FYNNEI. Trimming cost V 5 bases and J 3 bases, with 7 bases left between them. CDR3 loop: CASSWGYTEAFF. The CDR3 bases are TGTGCCAGCAGTTGGGGGTACACTGAAGCTTTCTTT.

The CDR3 is CASSIWRGTGELFF. DNA for the CDR3: TGTGCCAGTAGTATATGGAGGGGCACCGGGGAGCTGTTTTTT. This chain links TRBV19 with TRBJ2-2; tentative D call: TRBD2 (6 bases). With 2 bases removed from V and 4 bases from J, the gap between germline ends came to 8 bases. The length of the CDR3 is 14 residues. Germline V lookup: CDR1 LNHDA, CDR2 SQIVND (reference sequence).

This clone turned up a few times. For the CDR3, the DNA is TGCAGCGTTGTGATTACGCCGGGCTCACCCCTCCACTTT. Protein product: CSVVITPGSPLHF. The J gene is TRBJ1-6, the V gene TRBV29-1; D gene uncertain. Trimming took off 4 bases at V and 10 bases at J, with 14 bases between the two ends. CDR1 is SQVTM and CDR2 is ANQGSEA in the germline V gene. CDR3 length: 13 amino acids.

The CDR3 sequence: CASNRQGDTQYF. CDR3 nucleotide sequence: TGTGCCAGTAACAGACAGGGAGATACGCAGTATTTT. The genes are TRBV19 and TRBJ2-3; 7 bases fit TRBD1. The germline V gene has CDR1 LNHDA and CDR2 SQIVND (reference sequence). The CDR3 is 12 amino acids. The V and J ends lost 7 bases and 5 bases, in that order; junction bases with no gene match: 3.

V gene TRBV5-1 combines with J gene TRBJ2-3; 15 positions match TRBD2. V gave up 4 bases and J gave up 5 bases; unmatched junction bases: 8. Germline-derived CDR1 and CDR2 are SGHRS and YFSETQ. There are 17 residues in the CDR3. The CDR3 coding sequence is TGCGCCAGCAGCCTCGGGACTAGCGGGGGGAGGATAGATACGCAGTATTTT. Its translation is CASSLGTSGGRIDTQYF.

The chain combines TRBV12-5 with TRBJ1-5, with TRBD1 as a possible D gene (6 bases). V lost 3 bases and J lost 3, with 12 bases in between. This CDR3 is 15 amino acids long. Per germline, CDR1 LGHNT and CDR2 FRNRAP. The CDR3 DNA is TGTGCTAGTGGTTTAGGGCAGGGGATCAATCAGCCCCAGCATTTT. Amino acids: CASGLGQGINQPQHF. The full variable domain, completed using reference TRBV12-5 and TRBJ1-5, is DARVTQTPRHKVTEMGQEVTMRCQPILGHNTVFWYRQTMMQGLELLAYFRNRAPLDDSGMPKDRFSAEMPDATLATLKIQPSEPRDSAVYFCASGLGQGINQPQHFGDGTRLSIL.

The chain has TRBV18 and TRBJ2-7; no firm D call. The CDR3 has 12 amino acids. Germline V CDR1 and CDR2: KGHSH, LQKENI. V shed 3 bases and J shed 2 bases, with 5 bases lying between them. CDR3 coding DNA: TGTGCCAGCTCACCGGAGACCTACGAGCAGTACTTC. Its translation is CASSPETYEQYF.